This T cell receptor (beta chain) came from a study of cytomegalovirus exposure and HLA in healthy donors (dated by TCRdb to about 2017). About the study as a whole: An earlier analysis of several hundred of the donors reported about 260 Gb of sequence data and 95 million to 130 million unique TCR beta sequences obtained from around 180 million T cells. An early release that covered about 640 HLA-typed donors contained about 290 gigabases of sequencing data and 85 million to 100 million unique TCR sequences. Of the roughly 400 genotyped donors, 81% fell in the genetic ancestry cluster associated with self-reported Caucasian donors. The aim of the study was to test whether cataloging public T cell receptors could identify signatures of past pathogen exposure. The T cell repertoires of 666 subjects were profiled by immunosequencing and related to cytomegalovirus serostatus. A separate validation cohort of more than 100 different subjects was used in addition to the approximately 610-subject first cohort. The study combined high-throughput TCR immunosequencing, statistical association of individual TCRs with disease status, and machine learning to predict cytomegalovirus infection status. In a later analysis, previously published TCR beta repertoires from 500 to 750 donors were re-analyzed and high-resolution HLA genotyping was added so that TCR occurrence patterns could be studied. In the later analysis, no new phenotypic data were used to find candidate immune exposures; instead, reliance was placed on TCR beta sequences and their occurrence across donors. To decide whether each TCR beta V gene segment behaved as functional or pseudogenic, an earlier analysis of 587 of the donors relied on high-throughput TCR beta sequencing. Donor age, sex, ethnicity and CMV serostatus were collected together with the repertoire data. A later genetic analysis took genome-wide SNP genotypes for about 55% of the roughly 700 donors and used that subset as a discovery cohort. All discovery cohort repertoires had been generated using a single sequencing platform. Class I and class II HLA loci were covered by the typing at four-digit resolution. Typing coverage varied by locus: roughly 629-630 donors for A, B, C, DRB1 and DQB1; roughly 510 for DQA1; around 570 for DPA1; some 470 for DPB1. Roughly five DR-DQ haplotypes were handled as single units for association and clustering because linkage in the cohort was strong. On average, about 240,000 unique TCR beta nucleotide sequences were sequenced per donor among a few hundred genotyped donors of the cohort, with 15% to 20% of those sequences being non-productive. What the study reported, not specific to this receptor: In an earlier analysis of around 500 of the donors, most TCR beta V segments appeared in productive rearrangements about 87% or about 30% of the time, broadly matching IMGT annotations. In a later analysis, HLA-associated TCR beta chains were found to be more clonally expanded and to have lower generation probabilities than equally common non-associated chains. Because counts were too low, about 18 rarely observed V segments, including chromosome 9 orphons, were excluded from the earlier analysis of fewer than 650 of the donors. In a later genetic analysis, a missense DCLRE1C variant was associated with V-gene and J-gene trimming of TCR beta chains, and the association was replicated in an independent cohort. According to a later analysis, most CMV-associated TCR beta chains appeared to be HLA-restricted, and the HLA associations seemed to be driven largely by CMV exposure. In both the original and validation cohorts, the classifier was reported to diagnose cytomegalovirus status with high specificity and sensitivity. Linkage disequilibrium might explain the correlated functional status among segregating V segments, but an unknown experimental factor could not be excluded. In a later analysis, the rate of TCR association differed among HLA loci, with DRB1 alleles having the most associated TCRs and HLA-C alleles having the fewest. At a false discovery rate of 0.05, a later analysis linked 16,951 TCR beta sequences to specific HLA alleles. The only immune exposure information available for the cohort was CMV serostatus. The cohort was sequenced for TCR beta chains only, and without alpha or paired-chain data the features that could be detected were limited. Most TCR sequences were seen in very few donors, while some public TCRs were found in many individuals. Compared with the approximately 670-donor mean, donors in an Asian-associated ancestry cluster had fewer N-insertions in productive TCRs, according to a later genetic analysis. Roughly uniform sequencing depth across donors was assumed in presence/absence analyses, although this assumption may not hold. A cluster of highly shared sequence variants was judged likely to be a technical artifact of the sequencing pipeline. A total of fewer than 200 TCR beta chains were listed by the study as associated with cytomegalovirus. The 87-base-pair reads could not distinguish some IMGT-functional V segments, including TRBV6-2 and TRBV6-3, so those segments were excluded. A further reported finding was that TCR beta sequences accurately predicted the HLA-A and HLA-B alleles for most subjects in the first cohort. Because HLA typing was unavailable for some donors at each locus, only the typed subset was used in association tests. When HLA alleles, especially DR and DQ, strongly co-occurred, attributing TCR associations to individual alleles was difficult. A later analysis reported that several top co-occurrence clusters appeared linked to parvovirus B19, influenza, CMV and Epstein-Barr virus. A few of the identified cytomegalovirus-associated TCR beta chains were confirmed in vitro to be specific for cytomegalovirus antigens. It was suggested by the authors that the approach could potentially be generalized to other disease states and immunological phenotypes.

The sample holds a few counts of this clone. Its binding antigen is unknown. No clone much larger than this one lies a single base away; base qualities are absent. CDR1 ENHRY and CDR2 SYGVKD are derived from the germline V gene. Deletion took 3 bases off V and 0 bases off J, with a span of 15 bases between the germline ends. The CDR3 spans 16 residues, from the cysteine through the phenylalanine. CDR3 DNA is the only sequence kept; it has 48 bases, read in frame from the first base. Library construction relied on the immunoSEQ multiplex PCR assay. A mixture of 60 forward primers for TCR Vbeta segments and 13 reverse primers for TCR Jbeta segments was used in the multiplex PCR. Amplification of the CDR3 region of rearranged TCR beta genes was performed with a multiplex PCR assay on genomic DNA. Amplified TCR beta libraries were sequenced as 87-base-pair reads on the Illumina HiSeq System. As for the authors' bioinformatics: In a later analysis, 80 million or so unique TCR beta chains were counted across the roughly 670 repertoires, and about 10 million of these chains were shared by at least two donors. Raw reads were error-corrected and collapsed into unique sequences by a nearest-neighbor algorithm in which closely related sequences were merged to remove PCR and sequencing errors. To assign V, D and J gene segments, CDR3 sequences were aligned to IMGT reference sequences. For a sequence to be retained, a match of at least six nucleotides to both a V gene segment and a J gene segment was required. A rearrangement was called productive if the CDR3 had no stop codons and remained in frame with V and J, and every other rearrangement was called non-productive. Following IMGT convention, CDR3 was defined as the stretch from the second conserved V-encoded cysteine to the conserved J-encoded phenylalanine. In an earlier analysis of approximately 500 of the donors, sequences lacking an unambiguous match to a single V gene segment were excluded. An earlier analysis of 550 to 650 of the donors classified V segments as functional when productive rearrangements were above 56.7% and as segregating when the standard deviation between donors was above 5%. A statistical classification framework was developed to diagnose cytomegalovirus status using the catalog of TCR beta chain sequences. V and J gene assignment, in a later analysis, came from comparing TCR nucleotide sequences with IMGT/GENE-DB human TR gene sequences. A later analysis assigned CDR3 sequences and most-parsimonious VDJ recombination scenarios with the TCRdist pipeline. In a later analysis, each TCR beta chain was defined by its CDR3 amino acid sequence together with its V-gene family, and reads lacking a unique V-gene family were excluded. As a way to deal with suspected cross-contamination and a sequencing artifact, a later analysis dropped roughly 600 nucleotide sequences that were highly shared and had low generation probability. A later analysis calculated a clonal expansion index for each public chain from normalized within-repertoire ranks of inferred template counts. In a later analysis, generation probabilities were computed with a VDJ recombination model fitted to out-of-frame rearrangements, and the resulting probabilities were checked against IGoR. Hypergeometric tests were used in a later analysis to score TCR-TCR, TCR-HLA and TCR-CMV co-occurrence, with a repertoire-size bias correction applied to the TCR pairs. False discovery rates were estimated in a later analysis by permuting HLA or CMV assignments 20 times. A later analysis grouped co-occurring TCRs with DBSCAN, adding TCRdist sequence similarity when clustering within HLA-allele-positive subsets. For co-occurrence clustering, repertoires with fewer than 30,000 or more than 120,000 public chains were excluded, along with 4 to 6 repertoires with anomalous nucleotide sharing. TCRdb limited this immuneACCESS table to in-frame rearrangements with V and J called. A share of clones is missing; checked studies link under half to unresolved V genes, and the rest is unexplained. Clonal size and the V and J genes are those of that table, whereas D and trimming came from the DNA. This sample is represented by approximately 110,000 clones; about 74% of them were singletons. The top ten hold about 4.4% of the sample.

The cohort consisted of 666 healthy bone marrow donors. At the time of sampling, every cohort member was nominally healthy, though immune exposures that went unrecorded were likely present. The donor tested CMV seropositive and was one of the 289 seropositive cohort members. A peripheral blood sample was collected from each donor, and TCR beta sequencing was performed on peripheral blood mononuclear cells. The Qiagen DNeasy Blood Extraction Kit was used to extract genomic DNA from the blood cell samples. The sample consisted of PBMCs. This sequence originates from a woman aged 45-65 years in good health and CMV-seropositive. The chain couples TRBV10-3 to TRBJ2-7; matching of 5 bases hints at TRBD2 as the D gene. At the DNA level, the sequence is TGTGCCATCAGTGATCAGGCGGGTTGGAGCTCCTACGAGCAGTACTTC. Translated, it gives CAISDQAGWSSYEQYF.